The 30 T cell receptor beta chains listed next were all sequenced from one sample in a study of blood T cells in healthy people across ages. Using a J-beta primer mix together with a sample-barcoded 5' primer, a second PCR was run for 7 to 11 cycles. Via MiXCR, TCRdb re-called the 5' RACE reads, giving one row per CDR3 protein. Of around 1,700,000 distinct CDR3 sequences in the sample, under 30% were seen once. The sample was blood. All receptors derive from a woman aged 25 to 39 in good health.

This clonotype was recorded many times. The gene calls are TRBV6-4 and TRBJ2-3; 8 bases are shared with TRBD2. In germline, CDR1 is MRHNA, CDR2 SNTAGT. The CDR3 runs to 13 residues. V shed 5 bases, J shed 6 bases, and the junction held 4 bases outside the gene matches. CDR3 nucleotides: TGTGCCAGCAGTCCGACTAGCGAGGATACGCAGTATTTT. Amino acids: CASSPTSEDTQYF.

The chain has TRBV7-2 and TRBJ1-5; D might be TRBD1 (6 bases). V was shortened by 2 bases and J by 6 bases, with 8 bases between the two germline ends. Germline V CDR1 and CDR2: SGHTA, FQGNSA. This CDR3 comprises 13 residues. The CDR3 region is CASSLTGFQPQHF. In DNA, the CDR3 is TGTGCCAGCAGCTTAACAGGGTTTCAGCCCCAGCATTTT.

This clonotype was counted only a few times. The chain combines TRBV7-3 with TRBJ2-1; 7 nucleotides align to TRBD2. This CDR3 comprises 15 residues. CDR1 is SGHTA, CDR2 FQGTGA, per germline. V was pared by 5 bases and J by 3 bases, with 7 bases of the junction left unmatched. CDR3 sequence reads: CASSEASGRYNEQFF. Written as DNA, the CDR3 is TGTGCCAGCAGCGAAGCTAGCGGACGCTACAATGAGCAGTTCTTC.

The V call is TRBV18, the J call TRBJ2-1; 11 bases are a match to TRBD2. The DNA end is a closer match to TRBJ2-7, so the J assignment may be wrong. The CDR3 spans 17 residues. The germline V gene encodes CDR1 KGHSH and CDR2 LQKENI. The CDR3: CASSLGTSGMRANEQYF. In nucleotides, the CDR3 is TGTGCCAGCTCACTTGGGACTAGCGGAATGAGGGCGAATGAGCAGTACTTC.

The chain carries TRBV5-1 and TRBJ2-3; TRBD1 agrees at 9 bases. The V segment lost 0 bases and the J segment 4 bases; nucleotides outside the gene matches: 6. The V gene's germline CDR1 is SGHRS and CDR2 YFSETQ. This CDR3 contains 16 residues. CDR3 amino acids: CASSLAAGTGPDTQYF. The CDR3 nucleotides are TGCGCCAGCAGCTTGGCCGCCGGGACAGGGCCAGATACGCAGTATTTT.

The chain has TRBV20-1 and TRBJ1-4, with no clear D. Germline-derived CDR1 and CDR2 are DFQATT and SNEGSKA (reference sequence). This CDR3 has 13 residues. Trimming removed 0 bases at V and 2 bases at J, with 4 bases between. CDR3 region: CSAREATNEKLFF. The CDR3 DNA reads TGCAGTGCTAGAGAGGCCACTAATGAAAAACTGTTTTTT.

The chain employs TRBV5-1 and TRBJ2-7; D call uncertain. The CDR3 totals 13 residues. Germline CDR1 and CDR2: SGHRS and YFSETQ. With 5 bases removed from V and 4 bases from J, the gap between germline ends came to 13 bases. The CDR3 bases are TGCGCCAGCAGGGTGAACACCGAATACGAGCAGTACTTC. Protein: CASRVNTEYEQYF.

This clonotype was observed at least ten times. This chain's CDR3 is CASSELGGTNYGYTF. The DNA of the CDR3 is TGTGCCAGCAGTGAATTAGGCGGAACTAACTATGGCTACACCTTC. The chain recombines TRBV25-1 with TRBJ1-2; D call uncertain. Trimming left V 1 base short and J 0 bases short, with 9 bases between. Germline loops: CDR1 MGHDK, CDR2 SYGVNS. The CDR3 covers 15 residues.

Ten or more counts support this clonotype. The chain employs TRBV7-2 and TRBJ2-3, with D uncertain. This CDR3 contains 14 residues. CDR1 and CDR2 (germline): SGHTA, FQGNSA. V lost 7 bases to trimming and J lost 6 bases, with 17 bases between them. Here the CDR3 DNA reads TGTGCCAGCACCCCTTTGACTGACGGTGATACGCAGTATTTT. Amino acids: CASTPLTDGDTQYF.

This clonotype was seen more than once but under ten times. The V call is TRBV5-1, the J call TRBJ2-7, with 7 bases fitting TRBD2. The CDR3 is 15 amino acids. Trimming at V came to 0 bases and at J to 3 bases, leaving 6 bases not matched to a gene. CDR1 is SGHRS, CDR2 YFSETQ, per germline. The CDR3 is CASSLAPAGNYEQYF. CDR3 nucleotide sequence: TGCGCCAGCAGCTTGGCGCCAGCGGGAAACTACGAGCAGTACTTC.

The chain couples TRBV25-1 to TRBJ2-2; D is uncertain. The V and J ends lost 1 base and 0 bases respectively, with 3 bases between them. The germline V gene encodes CDR1 MGHDK and CDR2 SYGVNS. The CDR3 is made up of 14 amino acids. The CDR3 region has the DNA TGTGCCAGCAGTGAATGGTCGAACACCGGGGAGCTGTTTTTT. It yields the protein CASSEWSNTGELFF.

This clonotype appeared a few times. The rearrangement links TRBV5-1 to TRBJ2-7; D unresolved. Germline lookup yields CDR1 SGHRS and CDR2 YFSETQ. The CDR3 loop spans 15 amino acids. V lost 4 bases to trimming and J lost 7 bases, with 21 bases between them. The CDR3 here is CASSPRSGGPVEQYF. CDR3 coding DNA: TGCGCCAGCAGCCCCAGATCGGGTGGGCCTGTGGAGCAGTACTTC. Supplemented by reference TRBV5-1 and TRBJ2-7, the full variable domain reads KAGVTQTPRYLIKTRGQQVTLSCSPISGHRSVSWYQQTPGQGLQFLFEYFSETQRNKGNFPGRFSGRQFSNSRSEMNVSTLELGDSALYLCASSPRSGGPVEQYFGPGTRLTVT.

This clonotype has just a few counts. The rearrangement uses TRBV5-4 and TRBJ2-1; TRBD2 is a possible D gene (6 bases). Germline CDR1 is SGHNT and CDR2 is YYREEE (reference sequence). The CDR3 extends over 13 amino acids. Deletions cut 9 bases from V and 8 bases from J, with 18 bases between. CDR3 nucleotides: TGTGCCACCGGGGACTTCGTAGATGATGAGCAGTTCTTC. It is translated as CATGDFVDDEQFF. The whole variable domain, remainder taken from reference TRBV5-4 and TRBJ2-1, is ETGVTQSPTHLIKTRGQQVTLRCSSQSGHNTVSWYQQALGQGPQFIFQYYREEENGRGNFPPRFSGLQFPNYSSELNVNALELDDSALYLCATGDFVDDEQFFGPGTRLTVL.

This chain joins TRBV5-6 and TRBJ1-2, with D tentatively TRBD1 (6 bases). This CDR3 has 16 amino acids. Germline CDR1 is SGHDT and CDR2 is YYEEEE. V lost 2 bases to trimming and J lost 8 bases, with 22 bases between them. CDR3 loop: CASSFSGTHRPGGYTF. In DNA, the CDR3 is TGTGCCAGCAGCTTCTCTGGGACACACCGACCGGGGGGCTACACCTTC. The full variable domain, rest sourced from reference TRBV5-6 and TRBJ1-2, is DAGVTQSPTHLIKTRGQQVTLRCSPKSGHDTVSWYQQALGQGPQFIFQYYEEEERQRGNFPDRFSGHQFPNYSSELNVNALLLGDSALYLCASSFSGTHRPGGYTFGSGTRLTVV.

This clonotype showed up just a few times. The J gene is TRBJ2-1, the V gene TRBV7-9; D gene uncertain. V shed 5 bases and J shed 6 bases, with 11 bases lying between them. Germline values: CDR1 SEHNR, CDR2 FQNEAQ (reference sequence). CDR3 size: 13 residues. The CDR3 here is CASSAGRINEQFF. The CDR3 DNA reads TGTGCCAGCAGCGCAGGCCGGATCAATGAGCAGTTCTTC.

This clonotype was seen a handful of times. The rearrangement joins TRBV11-2 to TRBJ2-3; no clear D gene. Trimming removed 1 base at V and 2 bases at J, with 10 bases between. CDR3 length: 15 residues. The germline V gene has CDR1 SGHAT and CDR2 FQNNGV. The CDR3 loop reads CASSLGIVNTDTQYF. The CDR3 DNA is TGTGCCAGCAGCTTAGGGATTGTTAACACAGATACGCAGTATTTT.

This clonotype appeared a few times. The junction departs from the called germline gene at one end, perhaps through a read error. CDR3 sequence (DNA): TGTGCCAGCAGCGCCCACACAGGGAACAAAAACGTTCAGTACTTC. Encoded protein: CASSAHTGNKNVQYF. The V and J genes are TRBV7-2 and TRBJ2-4, with D possibly being TRBD1 (6 bases). CDR3 size: 15 residues. The germline V gene has CDR1 SGHTA and CDR2 FQGNSA.

The rearrangement uses TRBV12-3 or TRBV12-4 and TRBJ2-4; TRBD1 might be the D (6 bases). The CDR3 covers 13 residues. Trimming removed 5 bases at V and 7 bases at J, with 12 bases between. The CDR3 region is CASSGQGSNIQYF. CDR3 coding DNA: TGTGCCAGCAGTGGTCAGGGGAGCAACATTCAGTACTTC.

This clonotype showed up many times. The V call is TRBV18, the J call TRBJ1-6; tentatively, D is TRBD1 (6 bases). The CDR3 extends over 14 amino acids. In germline, CDR1 is KGHSH, CDR2 LQKENI. V was trimmed by 3 bases and J by 7 bases, leaving 10 bases between them. The CDR3 here is CASSPARGNSPLHF. The DNA of the CDR3 is TGTGCCAGCTCACCGGCCAGGGGAAATTCACCCCTCCACTTT.

This clonotype appeared many times. This chain links TRBV6-6 with TRBJ2-3; the match to TRBD2 covers 7 bases. The CDR3 covers 17 residues. Germline CDR1 reads MNHNY; CDR2 reads SVGAGI (reference sequence). Unmatched junction bases numbered 8, after V lost 2 bases and J lost 0 bases. Written as DNA, the CDR3 is TGTGCCAGCAGTTACGCAGGACTAGGAACTAGCACAGATACGCAGTATTTT. Translating it yields CASSYAGLGTSTDTQYF.

For this clonotype: A single base separates this from a much larger clone, so it may be a read error. The genes are TRBV4-3 and TRBJ2-1; 7 bases agree with TRBD2. The end of the DNA is better explained by TRBJ2-7, so the J call may be wrong. CDR1 LGHNA and CDR2 YSLEER come from the germline V gene. CDR3 length: 16 residues. The CDR3 coding sequence is TGCGCCAGCAGCCAAGATCGGGCTAGCGGATACAATGAGCAGTACTTC. This encodes CASSQDRASGYNEQYF.

V is TRBV7-2 and J is TRBJ2-7, with D possibly TRBD1 on 5 matching bases. Germline V gene sequence: CDR1 SGHTA, CDR2 FQGNSA. V gave up 5 bases and J gave up 3 bases, with 14 bases separating them. The CDR3 runs to 14 residues. CDR3 region: CASSPQGLYYEQYF. The CDR3 nucleotides read TGTGCCAGCAGCCCCCAGGGTTTGTACTACGAGCAGTACTTC.

With regard to this clonotype: It may be a read error: a sequence one base away is much more abundant. The chain employs TRBV4-1 and TRBJ2-4; D might be TRBD1 (7 bases). The germline gives CDR1 MGHRA, CDR2 YSYEKL. The V end was cut by 4 bases, the J end by 3 bases, with 13 bases between. This CDR3 has 15 amino acids. Here the CDR3 DNA reads TGCGCCAGCAGCCGAGACAGGGAGGTCAAAAACATTCAGTACTTC. This translates into CASSRDREVKNIQYF.

As regards this clonotype: This may arise from a read error, as a much more abundant clone is one base away. The chain uses TRBV10-3 and TRBJ1-6; D is unclear. CDR1 and CDR2 from the germline V gene are ENHRY and SYGVKD. With 2 bases removed from V and 7 bases from J, the gap between germline ends came to 3 bases. The CDR3 runs 12 residues. CDR3 sequence (DNA): TGTGCCATCAGTGAGGGAAATTCACCCCTCCACTTT. Translated, it gives CAISEGNSPLHF.

V is TRBV6-5 and J is TRBJ1-1, with D possibly TRBD1 on 6 matching bases. Trimming stripped 0 bases from V and 0 bases from J, with 14 bases between. The CDR3 length is 17 residues. CDR1 is MNHEY and CDR2 is SVGAGI in the germline V gene. In nucleotides, the CDR3 is TGTGCCAGCAGTTACTCGGGCAGGGGACGACTGAACACTGAAGCTTTCTTT. This codes for CASSYSGRGRLNTEAFF.

The chain links TRBV12-3 or TRBV12-4 to TRBJ1-2; no definite D call. CDR3 length: 12 residues. V shed 8 bases and J shed 7 bases, with 14 bases lying between them. The CDR3 here is CASGPGGLGYTF. CDR3 in DNA: TGTGCCAGCGGGCCGGGAGGACTTGGCTACACCTTC.

This clonotype has a handful of counts. The chain is built from TRBV20-1 and TRBJ2-3; the D gene could be TRBD1 or TRBD2 (5 bases each). CDR1 is DFQATT, CDR2 SNEGSKA, per germline (reference sequence). The V gene lost 6 bases and the J gene lost 6 bases, with 19 bases spanning the gap. This CDR3 contains 14 residues. CDR3 bases: TGCAGTGCATGGGCTGGGGTCGGGGCGGATACGCAGTATTTT. It codes for CSAWAGVGADTQYF.

The rearrangement joins TRBV14 to TRBJ2-5; TRBD1 matches 7 bases. The length of the CDR3 is 21 residues. The J segment lost 0 bases and the V segment lost 3 bases, leaving 22 bases of the junction unmatched. Germline-derived CDR1 and CDR2 are SGHDN and FVKESK. CDR3 sequence reads: CASSHPSRGKRQGLYQETQYF. CDR3 nucleotide sequence: TGTGCCAGCAGCCATCCCTCGAGGGGAAAAAGACAGGGATTATACCAAGAGACCCAGTACTTC. Full variable domain (rest looked up from reference TRBV14 and TRBJ2-5): EAGVTQFPSHSVIEKGQTVTLRCDPISGHDNLYWYRRVMGKEIKFLLHFVKESKQDESGMPNNRFLAERTGGTYSTLKVQPAELEDSGVYFCASSHPSRGKRQGLYQETQYFGPGTRLLVL.

This chain links TRBV6-5 with TRBJ2-4; 8 bases line up with TRBD2. The CDR3 runs to 16 residues. With 2 bases clipped from V and 13 bases from J, the junction kept 16 bases outside the gene matches. Germline V gene sequence: CDR1 MNHEY, CDR2 SVGAGI. CDR3 region: CASSYGLAGGGYKQYF. The CDR3 DNA follows: TGTGCCAGCAGTTACGGACTAGCCGGGGGGGGCTACAAGCAGTACTTC.

The CDR3 DNA is TGCGCCAGCAGCTTGGAGGGCAGTCGGTGGACCCAGTACTTC. Its protein is CASSLEGSRWTQYF. The chain uses TRBV5-1 and TRBJ2-4, with unresolved D. The last part of the DNA fits TRBJ2-5 better; the J call may be wrong. CDR1 SGHRS and CDR2 YFSETQ come from the germline V gene. The CDR3 consists of 14 residues.